These 4 T cell receptor beta chains share one sample of origin, sequenced in a study of blood T cell repertoires in COVID-19. This table comes from immunoSEQ multiplex PCR, and its TCRdb copy is limited to in-frame clones, with some not included. The sample has fewer than 350,000 clones, roughly 87% seen once; the top ten hold 1%. The material sequenced was PBMCs or T cells enriched from blood (not recorded which). These receptors came from a woman aged 25 to 39 who had recovered from COVID-19.

The chain carries TRBV18 and TRBJ2-1; D may be TRBD1 (6 bases). CDR1 is KGHSH and CDR2 is LQKENI in the germline V gene. The germline V and J ends were trimmed by 1 base and 5 bases, with 18 bases remaining between them. The CDR3 totals 17 residues. The DNA for the CDR3 is TGTGCCAGCTCACCACTCAAAGGGGGAGTTAGTCACAATGAGCAGTTCTTC. Translated, it gives CASSPLKGGVSHNEQFF.

This rearrangement joins TRBV27 to TRBJ1-1, with 8 bases that match TRBD1. In germline, CDR1 is MNHEY, CDR2 SMNVEV (reference sequence). The CDR3 covers 15 residues. Trimming took 8 bases from V and 1 from J; bases not matched to a gene: 9. CDR3 DNA: TGTGCCAGCTGGGCGACAGGGGCGGGGAACACTGAAGCTTTCTTT. Encoded protein: CASWATGAGNTEAFF.

CDR3 coding DNA: TGTGCCAGCAGTTCGGATTGGGGCCCCTCTAACTATGGCTACACCTTC. This gives the protein CASSSDWGPSNYGYTF. J is TRBJ1-2 and V is TRBV28; D might be TRBD1 (5 bases). The CDR3 consists of 16 residues. V dropped 4 bases and J dropped 0 bases, with 15 bases sitting between them. Germline V gene data show CDR1 as MDHEN and CDR2 as SYDVKM.

The sample holds one count of this clone. The CDR3, as DNA: TGTGCCACCAGCTCGGACAGGCCTTCCATGCATTTT. Translation gives CATSSDRPSMHF. The chain joins TRBV15 to TRBJ1-5, with TRBD1 identical over 7 bases. Germline V gene sequence: CDR1 LNHNV, CDR2 YYDKDF (reference sequence). This CDR3 is built from 12 residues. With 5 bases clipped from V and 15 bases from J, the junction kept 10 bases outside the gene matches.